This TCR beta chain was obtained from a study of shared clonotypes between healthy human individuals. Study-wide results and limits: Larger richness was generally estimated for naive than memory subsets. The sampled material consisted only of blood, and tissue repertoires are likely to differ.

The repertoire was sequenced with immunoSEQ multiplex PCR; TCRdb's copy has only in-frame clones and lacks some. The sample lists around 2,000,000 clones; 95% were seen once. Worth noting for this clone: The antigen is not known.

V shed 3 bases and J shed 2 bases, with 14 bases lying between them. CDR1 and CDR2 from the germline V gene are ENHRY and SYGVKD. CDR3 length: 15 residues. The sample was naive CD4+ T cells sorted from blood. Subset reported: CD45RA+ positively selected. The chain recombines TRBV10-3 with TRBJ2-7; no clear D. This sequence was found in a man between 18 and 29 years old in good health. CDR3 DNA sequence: TGTGCCATCAGTGATCCTTCGGGCAGCCCCTACGAGCAGTACTTC. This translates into CAISDPSGSPYEQYF.